Given below is one TCR beta chain in context. What it binds is unknown. This sample was included in a study of cytomegalovirus exposure and HLA in healthy donors. Trimming cost V 2 bases and J 1 base; bases outside gene matches: 20. The CDR3 totals 20 residues. Germline V lookup: CDR1 GTSNPN, CDR2 SVGIG (reference sequence). The donors, nominally healthy at sampling, likely had unrecorded immune exposures. PCR amplification relied on 60 Vbeta primers (plus 13 Jbeta primers). Authors' analysis steps: In a later analysis, of some 80 million unique beta chains, approximately 10 million appeared in at least two donors. The repertoire was sequenced with immunoSEQ multiplex PCR; TCRdb's copy has only in-frame clones and lacks some. V and J calls and clone size are those listed in that table; D and trimming were worked out from the DNA. The repertoire holds approximately 140,000 clones, with approximately 84% as singletons.

Study-wide findings and caveats: With high specificity and sensitivity, the classifier reportedly diagnosed cytomegalovirus status.

The source is a woman in her thirties or forties in good health and CMV-seronegative. Sequencing was done on a sample of PBMCs. This chain links TRBV30 with TRBJ2-3; 8 bases are shared with TRBD2. CDR3 bases: TGTGCCTGGAGTCCCAACCGGATTAGCGGGGTGGGTCGCGGCACAGATACGCAGTATTTT. Amino acids: CAWSPNRISGVGRGTDTQYF.